One sample yielded the 4 T cell receptor beta chains listed below, sequenced in a study of cytomegalovirus exposure and HLA in healthy donors (dated by TCRdb to 2017 to 2019). To prepare the library, the immunoSEQ multiplex PCR assay was applied. A mixture of 60 forward primers for TCR Vbeta segments and 13 reverse primers for TCR Jbeta segments was used in the multiplex PCR. TCRdb re-hosts the immuneACCESS table, in-frame sequences only. Its copies lack some clones; in the studies checked, an unresolved V gene accounts for under half of them, and the cause for the rest is not known. The sample yields approximately 97,000 clones; 65% to 90% were counted once. Approximately 4% of the sample is in the top ten clones. The sequencing input was PBMCs. The receptors here all came from a woman in her seventies in good health and CMV-seropositive.

The chain carries TRBV6-6 and TRBJ2-7; D perhaps matches TRBD2 (5 bases). Per the germline V gene, CDR1 is MNHNY and CDR2 is SVGAGI (reference sequence). The CDR3 is 14 amino acids. V lost 7 bases to trimming and J lost 7 bases, with 20 bases between them. The CDR3, as DNA: TGTGCCAGCACGACATATTTTGAGGGTACGGAGCAGTACTTC. Protein: CASTTYFEGTEQYF.

This sequence joins TRBV7-2 and TRBJ2-1; D is unclear. The CDR3 spans 12 residues. Germline values: CDR1 SGHTA, CDR2 FQGNSA. Trimming pared 1 base from V and 12 bases from J, leaving 10 bases between. Here the CDR3 reads CASSLELLGQFF. CDR3 nucleotides: TGTGCCAGCAGCTTAGAACTTCTAGGGCAGTTCTTC.

The chain has TRBV7-2 and TRBJ2-5, with TRBD2 as a possible D gene (5 bases). V was cut by 3 bases and J by 2 bases, with 22 bases left in between. The CDR3 loop spans 18 amino acids. Germline lookup yields CDR1 SGHTA and CDR2 FQGNSA. The CDR3 spells CASSFRFEWRSHQETQYF. As DNA, the CDR3 is TGTGCCAGCAGCTTCAGGTTTGAGTGGAGGTCCCATCAAGAGACCCAGTACTTC.

The chain combines TRBV6-5 with TRBJ2-5, with D unresolved. The CDR3 consists of 9 residues. CDR1 and CDR2 from the germline V gene are MNHEY and SVGAGI. V shed 8 bases and J shed 5 bases, with 3 bases lying between them. The CDR3: CASRETQYF. The CDR3 region has the DNA TGTGCCAGCCGGGAGACCCAGTACTTC.